This T cell receptor (beta chain) was sequenced for a study of cytomegalovirus exposure and HLA in healthy donors. General study results and limits: Most subjects had HLA-A and HLA-B alleles reportedly predicted accurately by TCR beta sequences. The authors enumerated around 150 TCR beta chains as linked to cytomegalovirus.

Deletions cut 6 bases from V and 3 bases from J, with 12 bases between. Per the germline V gene, CDR1 is KGHSH and CDR2 is LQKENI. The CDR3 extends over 13 amino acids. Primers for the PCR totalled 60 Vbeta and 13 Jbeta. Profiling relied on immunoSEQ multiplex PCR, and the TCRdb table lists in-frame clones only, not all of them. The table records approximately 300,000 clones, about four fifths of them present only once. Regarding this clone: The antigen is undetermined.

This clonotype originated in a woman in her thirties or forties in good health and CMV-seropositive. This rearrangement joins TRBV18 to TRBJ2-7; D remains unclear. Material: PBMCs. The CDR3 DNA follows: TGTGCCAGCTCTCCCTCGTTCGGCTACGAGCAGTACTTC. It codes for CASSPSFGYEQYF.